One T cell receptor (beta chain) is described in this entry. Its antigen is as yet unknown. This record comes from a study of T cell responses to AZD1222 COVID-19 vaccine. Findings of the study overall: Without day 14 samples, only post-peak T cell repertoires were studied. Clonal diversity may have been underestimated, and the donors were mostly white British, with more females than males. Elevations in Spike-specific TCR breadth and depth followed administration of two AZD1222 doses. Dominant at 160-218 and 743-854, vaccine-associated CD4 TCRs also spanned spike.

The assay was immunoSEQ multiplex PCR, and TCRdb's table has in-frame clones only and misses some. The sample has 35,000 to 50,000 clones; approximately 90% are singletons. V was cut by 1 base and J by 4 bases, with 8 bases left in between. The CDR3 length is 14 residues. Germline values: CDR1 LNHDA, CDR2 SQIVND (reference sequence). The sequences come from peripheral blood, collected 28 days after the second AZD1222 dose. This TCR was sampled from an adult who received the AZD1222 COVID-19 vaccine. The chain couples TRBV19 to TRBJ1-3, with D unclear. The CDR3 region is CASSIVGYGNTIYF. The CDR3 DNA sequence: TGTGCCAGTAGTATAGTCGGGTACGGAAACACCATATATTTT.